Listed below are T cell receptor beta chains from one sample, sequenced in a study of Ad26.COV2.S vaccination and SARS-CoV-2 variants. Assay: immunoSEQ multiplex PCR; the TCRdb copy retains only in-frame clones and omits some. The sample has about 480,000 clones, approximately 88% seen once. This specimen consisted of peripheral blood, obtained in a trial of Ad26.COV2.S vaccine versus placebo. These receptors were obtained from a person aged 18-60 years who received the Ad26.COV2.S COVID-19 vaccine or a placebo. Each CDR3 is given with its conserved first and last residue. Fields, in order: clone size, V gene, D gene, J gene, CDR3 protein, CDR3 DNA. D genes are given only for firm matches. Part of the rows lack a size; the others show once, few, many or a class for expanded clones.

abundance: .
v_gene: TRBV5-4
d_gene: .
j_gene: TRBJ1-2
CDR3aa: CASSIQGRPNGYTF
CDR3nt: TGTGCCAGCAGCATCCAGGGACGGCCAAATGGCTACACCTTC

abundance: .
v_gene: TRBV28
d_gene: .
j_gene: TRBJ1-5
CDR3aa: CASSLLGNQPQHF
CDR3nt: TGTGCCAGCAGTTTGTTAGGTAATCAGCCCCAGCATTTT

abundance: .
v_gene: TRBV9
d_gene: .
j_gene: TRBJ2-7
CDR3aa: CASSAGLHYEQYF
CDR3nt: TGTGCCAGCAGCGCGGGACTGCACTACGAGCAGTACTTC

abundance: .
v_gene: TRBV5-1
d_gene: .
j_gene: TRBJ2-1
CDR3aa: CASSLGGASSYNEQFF
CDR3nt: TGCGCCAGCAGCTTGGGGGGTGCGAGCTCCTACAATGAGCAGTTCTTC

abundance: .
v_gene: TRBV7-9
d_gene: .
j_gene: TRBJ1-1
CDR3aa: CASNSEGLGGRTEAFF
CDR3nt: TGTGCCAGCAACTCGGAGGGATTGGGGGGTCGCACTGAAGCTTTCTTT

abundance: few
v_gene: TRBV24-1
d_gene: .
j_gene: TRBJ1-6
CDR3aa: CATSDPHSHSSYNSPLHF
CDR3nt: TGTGCCACCAGTGATCCTCACTCGCATAGCTCCTATAATTCACCCCTCCACTTT

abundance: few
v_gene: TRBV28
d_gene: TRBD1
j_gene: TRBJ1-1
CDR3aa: CASSAGDRVFSRAFF
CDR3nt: TGTGCCAGCAGTGCCGGGGACAGGGTTTTCTCGCGTGCTTTCTTT

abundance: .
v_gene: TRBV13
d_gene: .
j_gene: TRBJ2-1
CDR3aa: CASSMPGNLYNEQFF
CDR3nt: TGTGCCAGCAGCATGCCAGGCAATTTATACAATGAGCAGTTCTTC

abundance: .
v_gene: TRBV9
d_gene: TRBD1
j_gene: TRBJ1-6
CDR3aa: CASSGQGSSLHF
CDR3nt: TGTGCCAGCAGCGGACAGGGGTCGTCCCTCCACTTT

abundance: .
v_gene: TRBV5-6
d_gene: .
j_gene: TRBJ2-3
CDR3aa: CASSARGSTDTQYF
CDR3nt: TGTGCCAGCAGCGCCCGGGGAAGCACAGATACGCAGTATTTT

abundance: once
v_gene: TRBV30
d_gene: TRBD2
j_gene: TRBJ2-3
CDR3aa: CAWSVLGGSTDTQYF
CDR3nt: TGTGCCTGGAGTGTACTGGGGGGGAGCACAGATACGCAGTATTTT

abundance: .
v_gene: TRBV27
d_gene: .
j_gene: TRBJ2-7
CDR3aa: CASSFQQSSYEQYF
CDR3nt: TGTGCCAGCAGTTTCCAACAAAGCTCCTACGAGCAGTACTTC

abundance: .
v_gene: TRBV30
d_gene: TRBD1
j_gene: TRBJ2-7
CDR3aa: CAFGQGSYEQYF
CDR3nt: TGTGCCTTCGGACAGGGTTCCTACGAGCAGTACTTC

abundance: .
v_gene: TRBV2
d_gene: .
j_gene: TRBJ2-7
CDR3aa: CASSVQRTAYEQYF
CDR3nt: TGTGCCAGCAGTGTGCAGAGGACGGCCTACGAGCAGTACTTC

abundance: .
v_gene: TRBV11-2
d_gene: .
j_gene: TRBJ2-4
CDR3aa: CASTPLAKNIQYF
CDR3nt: TGTGCCAGCACCCCCCTAGCCAAAAACATTCAGTACTTC

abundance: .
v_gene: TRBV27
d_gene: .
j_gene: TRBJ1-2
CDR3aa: CASSLLSPLASNYGYTF
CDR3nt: TGTGCCAGCAGCTTACTATCCCCATTGGCGTCTAACTATGGCTACACCTTC

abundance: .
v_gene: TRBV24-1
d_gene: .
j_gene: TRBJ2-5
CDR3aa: CATSDPVLFQETQYF
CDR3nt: TGTGCCACCAGTGACCCGGTCCTATTCCAAGAGACCCAGTACTTC

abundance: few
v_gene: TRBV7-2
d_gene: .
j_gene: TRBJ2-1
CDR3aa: CASSSEGLVGNEQFF
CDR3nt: TGTGCCAGCAGCTCCGAGGGGTTGGTGGGGAATGAGCAGTTCTTC

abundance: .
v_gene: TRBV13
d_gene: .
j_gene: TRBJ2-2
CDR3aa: CASSPNGGATGELFF
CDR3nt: TGTGCCAGCAGCCCGAACGGGGGAGCCACCGGGGAGCTGTTTTTT

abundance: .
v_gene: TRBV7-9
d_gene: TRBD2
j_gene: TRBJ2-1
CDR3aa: CASSPSGRVDEQFF
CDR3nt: TGTGCCAGCAGCCCGAGCGGGAGGGTCGATGAGCAGTTCTTC

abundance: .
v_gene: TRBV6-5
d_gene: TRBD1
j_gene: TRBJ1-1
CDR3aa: CASSHGTDRTEAFF
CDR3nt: TGTGCCAGCAGCCACGGGACAGACCGTACTGAAGCTTTCTTT

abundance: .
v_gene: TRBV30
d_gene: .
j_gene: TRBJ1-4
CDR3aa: CAWSAVGEKLFF
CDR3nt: TGTGCCTGGAGTGCCGTGGGTGAAAAACTGTTTTTT

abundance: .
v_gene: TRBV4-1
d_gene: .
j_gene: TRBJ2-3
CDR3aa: CASSQETLTDTQYF
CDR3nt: TGCGCCAGCAGCCAAGAGACCCTCACAGATACGCAGTATTTT

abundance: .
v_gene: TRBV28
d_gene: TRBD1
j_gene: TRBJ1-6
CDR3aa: CASSPRGQGMFNSPLHF
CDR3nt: TGTGCCAGCAGTCCTCGCGGACAGGGCATGTTTAATTCACCCCTCCACTTT

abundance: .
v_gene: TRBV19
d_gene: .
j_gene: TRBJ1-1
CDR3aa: CASRDLVQALNTEAFF
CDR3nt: TGTGCCAGTAGAGACCTAGTTCAGGCTCTGAACACTGAAGCTTTCTTT

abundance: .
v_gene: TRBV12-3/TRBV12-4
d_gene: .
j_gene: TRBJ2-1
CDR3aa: CASSATAGFEQFF
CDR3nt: TGTGCCAGCAGTGCAACGGCCGGCTTTGAGCAGTTCTTC

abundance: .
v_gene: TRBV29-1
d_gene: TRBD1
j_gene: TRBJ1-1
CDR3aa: CSVSPGGTEAFF
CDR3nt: TGCAGCGTTTCTCCAGGGGGGACTGAAGCTTTCTTT

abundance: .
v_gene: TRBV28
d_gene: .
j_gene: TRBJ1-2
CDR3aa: CASSMDGARIGYTF
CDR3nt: TGTGCCAGCAGTATGGACGGGGCCCGTATTGGCTACACCTTC

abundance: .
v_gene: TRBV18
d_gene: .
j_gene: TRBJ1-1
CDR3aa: CASLPPTGSGAFF
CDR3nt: TGTGCCAGCCTTCCTCCTACAGGGAGCGGAGCTTTCTTT

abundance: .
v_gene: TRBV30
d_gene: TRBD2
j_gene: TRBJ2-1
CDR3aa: CAWNRAGGVSYNEQFF
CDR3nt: TGTGCCTGGAACCGGGCGGGAGGGGTCTCCTACAATGAGCAGTTCTTC

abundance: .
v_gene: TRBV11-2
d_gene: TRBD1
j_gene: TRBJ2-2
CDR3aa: CASSLRVGGNTGELFF
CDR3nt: TGTGCCAGCAGCTTACGGGTAGGGGGCAACACCGGGGAGCTGTTTTTT

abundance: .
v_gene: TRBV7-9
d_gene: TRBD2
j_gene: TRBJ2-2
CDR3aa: CASTITSGRRTGELFF
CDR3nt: TGTGCCAGCACCATAACTAGCGGGAGACGGACCGGGGAGCTGTTTTTT

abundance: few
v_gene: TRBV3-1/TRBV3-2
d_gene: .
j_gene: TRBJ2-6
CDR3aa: CASSHNSLSGANVLTF
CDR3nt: TGTGCCAGCAGCCACAACAGTCTCTCTGGGGCCAACGTCCTGACTTTC

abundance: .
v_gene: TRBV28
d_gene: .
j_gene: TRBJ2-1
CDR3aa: CASSLWALEKGKFF
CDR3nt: TGTGCCAGCAGTTTATGGGCACTAGAAAAGGGGAAGTTCTTC

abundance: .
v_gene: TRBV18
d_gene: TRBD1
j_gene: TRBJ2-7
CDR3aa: CASSPGQGFDEQYF
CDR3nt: TGTGCCAGCTCACCAGGACAGGGTTTCGACGAGCAGTACTTC

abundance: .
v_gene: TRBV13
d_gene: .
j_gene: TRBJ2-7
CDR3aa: CASSSTVPRDSSYEQYF
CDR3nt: TGTGCCAGCAGCTCGACAGTCCCTAGAGACTCCTCCTACGAGCAGTACTTC

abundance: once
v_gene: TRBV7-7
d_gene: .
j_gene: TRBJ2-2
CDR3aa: CASSQSYLGELFF
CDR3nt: TGTGCCAGCAGTCAAAGTTATCTGGGGGAGCTGTTTTTT

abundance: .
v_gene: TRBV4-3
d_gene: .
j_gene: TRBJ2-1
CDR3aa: CASSQDGTLYNEQFF
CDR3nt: TGCGCCAGCAGCCAAGACGGGACCCTTTACAATGAGCAGTTCTTC

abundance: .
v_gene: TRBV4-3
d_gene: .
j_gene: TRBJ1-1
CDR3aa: CASSQDSGRRTEAFF
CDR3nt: TGCGCCAGCAGCCAAGATTCCGGGAGAAGGACTGAAGCTTTCTTT

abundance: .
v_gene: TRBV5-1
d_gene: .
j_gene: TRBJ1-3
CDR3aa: CASSLAQTVGPGNTIYF
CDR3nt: TGCGCCAGCAGCTTGGCCCAGACGGTGGGCCCTGGAAACACCATATATTTT